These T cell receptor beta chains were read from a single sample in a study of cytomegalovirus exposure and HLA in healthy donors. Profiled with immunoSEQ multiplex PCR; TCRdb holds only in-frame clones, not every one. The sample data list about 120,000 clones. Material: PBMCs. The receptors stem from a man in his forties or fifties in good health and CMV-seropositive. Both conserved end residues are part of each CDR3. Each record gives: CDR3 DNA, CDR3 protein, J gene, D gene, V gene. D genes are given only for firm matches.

TGTGCCAGTTGGTGGGGGGGGAAAGAGCAGGACATATTATCGAACACCGGGGAGCTGTTTTTT,CASWWGGKEQDILSNTGELFF,TRBJ2-2,TRBD2,TRBV19
TGTGCCAGCAGCTTAAGGTGGGAGGTGGGGAATACGCAGTATTTT,CASSLRWEVGNTQYF,TRBJ2-3,NA,TRBV11-2
TGTGCCTGGAGTTGGCAGGGAGGGTACGAGCAGTACTTC,CAWSWQGGYEQYF,TRBJ2-7,TRBD2,TRBV30
TGTGCCAGCAGTTCCCCTCCCGGAGGGGGCACTAACTATGGCTACACCTTC,CASSSPPGGGTNYGYTF,TRBJ1-2,TRBD1,TRBV28
TGTGCCAGCAGCGCCGAACGGGGATTCGACAATGAGCAGTTCTTC,CASSAERGFDNEQFF,TRBJ2-1,NA,TRBV9
TGTGCCAGCAGTCCGGGGGTCGAGCAGTACTTC,CASSPGVEQYF,TRBJ2-7,NA,TRBV27
TGTGCCATCAGTGAGGGACTAGCGGGAGGGCCTGATACGCAGTATTTT,CAISEGLAGGPDTQYF,TRBJ2-3,TRBD2,TRBV10-3
TGTGCCAGTGGGCTGCAGGGGCGACCGGAGACCCAGTACTTC,CASGLQGRPETQYF,TRBJ2-5,NA,TRBV19
TGTGCCAGTAGTATTTCTCAGGTGGTCACCGGGGAGCTGTTTTTT,CASSISQVVTGELFF,TRBJ2-2,NA,TRBV19
TGTGCCACCAGCAGAGATCCATTGAGCTCTGGAAACACCATATATTTT,CATSRDPLSSGNTIYF,TRBJ1-3,NA,TRBV15
TGTGCCAGCAGTTTATTTCCGGGTTCGAGAAATCAGCCCCAGCATTTT,CASSLFPGSRNQPQHF,TRBJ1-5,NA,TRBV28
TGTGCCAGCAGTAGGACAGGGTCCTACGAGCAGTACTTC,CASSRTGSYEQYF,TRBJ2-7,TRBD1,TRBV6-5
TGTGCCAGCAGCACTACGATAGACTATAATTCACCCCTCCACTTT,CASSTTIDYNSPLHF,TRBJ1-6,NA,TRBV9
TGCGCCAGCAGCTCTGGAAGCGGACAGGTCTTTCACGAGCAGTACTTC,CASSSGSGQVFHEQYF,TRBJ2-7,TRBD1,TRBV5-1
TGTGCCAGCAGCTTACGACCGGGACAGGGGTCATTTGGCTACACCTTC,CASSLRPGQGSFGYTF,TRBJ1-2,TRBD1,TRBV7-2
TGTGCCTGGGCCCCGGGACTAGCGGGCCCCTACGAGCAGTACTTC,CAWAPGLAGPYEQYF,TRBJ2-7,TRBD2,TRBV30
TGTGCCAGCAGCTTAGAGCTTGGACTAGCGGGACCGGATACGCAGTATTTT,CASSLELGLAGPDTQYF,TRBJ2-3,TRBD2,TRBV7-7
TGTGCCAGCAGTTTAGTGACAGATAGTTCTGGGGCCAACGTCCTGACTTTC,CASSLVTDSSGANVLTF,TRBJ2-6,NA,TRBV28
TGTGCCAGCAGCCCCTCCTCCCCGGGGCCCCAGCATTTT,CASSPSSPGPQHF,TRBJ1-5,NA,TRBV27
TGTGCCACCAGCAGAGTGCCGGGAGCTAGCACAGATACGCAGTATTTT,CATSRVPGASTDTQYF,TRBJ2-3,NA,TRBV15
TGCAGCGTTGAAGACCCAGGGGGGTATAGAGAAAACACCATATATTTT,CSVEDPGGYRENTIYF,TRBJ1-3,TRBD1,TRBV29-1
TGTGCCAGCAGCCCATTAGCGGGAGGGCCGGCCGGGGAGCTGTTTTTT,CASSPLAGGPAGELFF,TRBJ2-2,TRBD2,TRBV7-3
TGTGCCAGCAGTATTGGACTAGCCCAGTACGAGCAGTACTTC,CASSIGLAQYEQYF,TRBJ2-7,TRBD2,TRBV6-5